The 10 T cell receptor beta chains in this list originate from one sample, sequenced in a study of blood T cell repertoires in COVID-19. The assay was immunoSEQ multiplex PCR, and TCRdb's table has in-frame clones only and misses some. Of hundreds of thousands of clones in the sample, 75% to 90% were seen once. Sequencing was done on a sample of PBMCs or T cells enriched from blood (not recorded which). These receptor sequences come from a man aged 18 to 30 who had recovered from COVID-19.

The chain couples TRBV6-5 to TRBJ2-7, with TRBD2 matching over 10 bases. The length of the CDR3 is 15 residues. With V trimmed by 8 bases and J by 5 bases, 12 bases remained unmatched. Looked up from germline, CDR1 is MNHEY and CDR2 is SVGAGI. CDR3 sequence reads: CASVGAGGFGNEQYF. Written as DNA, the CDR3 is TGTGCCAGCGTAGGAGCGGGAGGGTTCGGGAACGAGCAGTACTTC.

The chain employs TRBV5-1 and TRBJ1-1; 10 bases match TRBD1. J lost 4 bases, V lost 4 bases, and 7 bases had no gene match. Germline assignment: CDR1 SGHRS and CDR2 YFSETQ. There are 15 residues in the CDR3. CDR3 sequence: CASSNGQGGSTEAFF. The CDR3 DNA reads TGCGCCAGCAGCAACGGACAGGGGGGTAGCACTGAAGCTTTCTTT.

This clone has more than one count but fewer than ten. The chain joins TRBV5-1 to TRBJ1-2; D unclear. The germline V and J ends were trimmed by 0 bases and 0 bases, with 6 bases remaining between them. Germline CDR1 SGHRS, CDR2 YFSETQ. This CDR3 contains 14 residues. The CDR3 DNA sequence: TGCGCCAGCAGCTTGGACAGCCCTAACTATGGCTACACCTTC. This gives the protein CASSLDSPNYGYTF.

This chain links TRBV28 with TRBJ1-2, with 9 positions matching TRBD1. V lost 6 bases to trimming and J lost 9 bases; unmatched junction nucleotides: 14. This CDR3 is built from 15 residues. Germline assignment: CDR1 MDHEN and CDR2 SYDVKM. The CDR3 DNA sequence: TGTGCCAGCAGCCCAGCGGACAGGGGTGTAGGGAGCTACACCTTC. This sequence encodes CASSPADRGVGSYTF.

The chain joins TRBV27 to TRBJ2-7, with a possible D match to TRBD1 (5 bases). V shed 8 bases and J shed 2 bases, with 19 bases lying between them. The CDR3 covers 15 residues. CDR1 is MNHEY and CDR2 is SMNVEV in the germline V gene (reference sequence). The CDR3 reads CASSKGGRVAYEQYF. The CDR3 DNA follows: TGTGCCAGCTCGAAAGGTGGCAGGGTAGCCTACGAGCAGTACTTC.

CDR3 loop: CAIRGAGDTGELFF. The DNA for the CDR3 is TGTGCCATCAGGGGAGCGGGAGACACCGGGGAGCTGTTTTTT. The V and J genes are TRBV10-3 and TRBJ2-2; 8 bases are a match to TRBD2. The CDR3 consists of 14 residues. Looked up from germline, CDR1 is ENHRY and CDR2 is SYGVKD. The ends lost 6 bases at V and 3 bases at J; junction bases unmatched: 3.

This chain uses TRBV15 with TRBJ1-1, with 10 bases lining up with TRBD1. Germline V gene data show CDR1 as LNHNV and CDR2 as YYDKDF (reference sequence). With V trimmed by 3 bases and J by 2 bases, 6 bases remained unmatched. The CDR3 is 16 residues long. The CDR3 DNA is TGTGCCACCAGCAGGGGACAGGGGCTGGTTAACACTGAAGCTTTCTTT. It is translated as CATSRGQGLVNTEAFF.

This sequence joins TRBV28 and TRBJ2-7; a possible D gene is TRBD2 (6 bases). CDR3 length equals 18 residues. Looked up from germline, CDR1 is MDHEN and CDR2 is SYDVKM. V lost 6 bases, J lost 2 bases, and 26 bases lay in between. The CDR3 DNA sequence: TGTGCCAGCAGCCTCCCGACTAGTGGGAGATCTAATCCCTACGAGCAGTACTTC. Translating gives CASSLPTSGRSNPYEQYF. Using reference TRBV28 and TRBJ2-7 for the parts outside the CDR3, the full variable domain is DVKVTQSSRYLVKRTGEKVFLECVQDMDHENMFWYRQDPGLGLRLIYFSYDVKMKEKGDIPEGYSVSREKKERFSLILESASTNQTSMYLCASSLPTSGRSNPYEQYFGPGTRLTVT.

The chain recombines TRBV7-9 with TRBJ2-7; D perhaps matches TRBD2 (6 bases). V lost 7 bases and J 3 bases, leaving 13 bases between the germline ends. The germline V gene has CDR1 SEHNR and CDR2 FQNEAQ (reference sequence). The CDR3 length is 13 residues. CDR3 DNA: TGTGCCAGCACCCCGGAGGGGAACTACGAGCAGTACTTC. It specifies CASTPEGNYEQYF.

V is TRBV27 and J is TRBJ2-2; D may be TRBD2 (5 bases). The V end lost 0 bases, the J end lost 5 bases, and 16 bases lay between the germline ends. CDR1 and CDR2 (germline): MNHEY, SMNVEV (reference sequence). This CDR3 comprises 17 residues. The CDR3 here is CASSLSLVVRGTGELFF. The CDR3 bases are TGTGCCAGCAGTTTATCCCTGGTCGTTCGGGGAACCGGGGAGCTGTTTTTT.